These 29 T cell receptor beta chains came from one sample sequenced in a study of identical twins. TCRdb ran MiXCR on the 5' RACE reads and lists one entry per CDR3 protein. The sample records 500,000 to 550,000 distinct CDR3 sequences, 20% to 25% being singletons. This sample also belongs to another study, concerning T cells expressing NK-cell markers.

The sample taken for sequencing was CD4+ T cells sorted from blood. The receptor source for this set is a woman under 30 in good health.

As to this clonotype: One end of the junction varies from germline; a read error may be responsible. The gene calls are TRBV7-2 and TRBJ2-1, with D maybe TRBD2 (5 bases). Germline assignment: CDR1 SGHTA and CDR2 FQGNSA. There are 13 residues in the CDR3. This CDR3 is CATSGGSYNEQFF. The DNA of the CDR3 is TGTGCCACCAGCGGCGGCTCCTACAATGAGCAGTTCTTC.

The chain links TRBV6-5 to TRBJ2-2, with 10 bases that match TRBD1. The germline V gene has CDR1 MNHEY and CDR2 SVGAGI. V was pared by 0 bases and J by 4 bases, with 5 bases of the junction left unmatched. The CDR3 length is 17 residues. CDR3 in amino acids: CASSYSGTGAGTGELFF. The CDR3 DNA sequence: TGTGCCAGCAGTTACTCCGGGACAGGGGCGGGCACCGGGGAGCTGTTTTTT.

The gene calls are TRBV12-3 or TRBV12-4 and TRBJ2-1; the D gene could be TRBD1 or TRBD2 (5 bases each). V was pared by 5 bases and J by 6 bases, with 14 bases between. This CDR3 comprises 14 residues. The CDR3 nucleotides are TGTGCCAGCAGTCGGGCTTTAGGGACCAATGAGCAGTTCTTC. This codes for CASSRALGTNEQFF.

The CDR3 DNA follows: TGCGCCAGCAGCTTGGTGTGGCCCCCCGAGACCCAGTACTTC. Its translation is CASSLVWPPETQYF. This chain uses TRBV5-1 with TRBJ2-5; D is uncertain. CDR1 SGHRS and CDR2 YFSETQ come from the germline V gene. CDR3 length: 14 amino acids. V was shortened by 0 bases and J by 5 bases, with 11 bases between the two germline ends.

This clonotype was seen a few times. The chain combines TRBV6-1 with TRBJ2-1, with D perhaps matching TRBD1 or TRBD2 (6 bases each). Germline V gives CDR1 MNHNS, CDR2 SASEGT. V shed 3 bases and J shed 10 bases, with 10 bases lying between them. This CDR3 comprises 12 residues. CDR3 sequence reads: CASSERGAEQFF. DNA of the CDR3: TGTGCCAGCAGTGAGAGGGGGGCCGAGCAGTTCTTC.

CDR3 sequence reads: CASSLDPFGNTEAFF. CDR3 nucleotides: TGTGCCAGCAGTCTAGACCCCTTCGGGAACACTGAAGCTTTCTTT. V gene TRBV27 combines with J gene TRBJ1-1; D unclear. V lost 5 bases to trimming and J lost 1 base, with 14 bases between them. Per germline, CDR1 MNHEY and CDR2 SMNVEV (reference sequence). CDR3 size: 15 residues.

This clonotype was seen a few times. The chain links TRBV7-6 to TRBJ2-3; D unclear. V shed 5 bases and J shed 3 bases, with 9 bases lying between them. Germline V gene data show CDR1 as SGHVS and CDR2 as FNYEAQ. The CDR3 has 13 amino acids. CDR3 DNA: TGTGCCAGCAGCATCACTTCTACAGATACGCAGTATTTT. It translates to CASSITSTDTQYF.

This clonotype came up a few times. The chain carries TRBV6-1 and TRBJ1-1; 9 bases are a match to TRBD1. Germline values: CDR1 MNHNS, CDR2 SASEGT. The CDR3 is 15 residues long. Losses at the gene ends were 8 bases for V and 8 bases for J; bases not matched to a gene: 15. CDR3 region: CASGEDRGSLVEAFF. The CDR3 bases are TGTGCCAGCGGGGAGGACAGGGGTAGTTTAGTGGAAGCTTTCTTT.

The genes are TRBV7-6 and TRBJ1-1; 11 bases fit TRBD1. The V gene's germline CDR1 is SGHVS and CDR2 FNYEAQ. The CDR3 loop spans 15 amino acids. Trimming removed 2 bases from V and 4 bases from J; junction bases left unmatched: 3. Here the CDR3 DNA reads TGTGCCAGCAGCTTACCTGGGACAGGGGGCACTGAAGCTTTCTTT. It encodes CASSLPGTGGTEAFF.

V and J are TRBV6-2 or TRBV6-3 and TRBJ2-7, with D possibly being TRBD1 (6 bases). The V end lost 5 bases, the J end lost 6 bases, and 17 bases lay between the germline ends. The CDR3 contains 14 residues. The V gene's germline CDR1 is MNHEY and CDR2 SVGEGT. The CDR3 protein is CASSPLQGWSEQYF. The DNA for the CDR3 is TGTGCCAGCAGTCCCTTACAGGGTTGGAGCGAGCAGTACTTC.

The rearrangement uses TRBV12-3 or TRBV12-4 and TRBJ1-1; D remains ambiguous. The V end lost 2 bases, the J end lost 1 base, and 14 bases lay between the germline ends. The CDR3 is 16 residues long. The CDR3 DNA reads as TGTGCCAGCAGTTTAATTGTCGGACCTCCGAACACTGAAGCTTTCTTT. Its protein product is CASSLIVGPPNTEAFF.

This clonotype was found once. The rearrangement joins TRBV5-1 to TRBJ2-7; 8 nucleotides align to TRBD1. V lost 3 bases to trimming and J lost 6 bases; unmatched junction nucleotides: 8. CDR1 is SGHRS and CDR2 is YFSETQ in the germline V gene. The CDR3 runs 14 residues. This CDR3 is CASSSRTGSVEQYF. CDR3 DNA: TGCGCCAGCAGCTCCCGGACAGGGTCGGTCGAGCAGTACTTC.

J is TRBJ2-7 and V is TRBV6-2 or TRBV6-3; no firm D call. Germline V gene data show CDR1 as MNHEY and CDR2 as SVGEGT. V dropped 0 bases and J dropped 2 bases, with 5 bases sitting between them. The CDR3 length is 13 residues. In DNA form, the CDR3 reads TGTGCCAGCAGTTACTCGACCCCCTACGAGCAGTACTTC. It is translated as CASSYSTPYEQYF.

This clonotype was seen more than once but under ten times. This chain links TRBV6-1 with TRBJ2-3; 14 nucleotides match TRBD2. Germline values: CDR1 MNHNS, CDR2 SASEGT. V lost 8 bases to trimming and J lost 6 bases; unmatched junction nucleotides: 7. The CDR3 has 15 amino acids. The CDR3 loop reads CASLPGLAGEDTQYF. The CDR3 DNA reads TGTGCCAGCCTCCCGGGACTAGCGGGAGAGGATACGCAGTATTTT.

The rearrangement links TRBV5-1 to TRBJ2-3, with a possible D match to TRBD2 (5 bases). V shed 3 bases and J shed 4 bases, with 18 bases lying between them. Per germline, CDR1 SGHRS and CDR2 YFSETQ. This CDR3 has 16 amino acids. CDR3 sequence (DNA): TGCGCCAGCAGCTCCGGGGTCCTATCTAAATCAGATACGCAGTATTTT. Translating it yields CASSSGVLSKSDTQYF.

The J gene is TRBJ2-3, the V gene TRBV20-1; 7 nucleotides match TRBD2. Germline values: CDR1 DFQATT, CDR2 SNEGSKA (reference sequence). The CDR3 is 14 amino acids. Trimming at V came to 3 bases and at J to 2 bases, leaving 5 bases not matched to a gene. The CDR3 is CSASSSGHTDTQYF. In nucleotides, the CDR3 is TGCAGTGCTAGCTCTAGCGGACACACAGATACGCAGTATTTT.

This clonotype showed up just a few times. As DNA, the CDR3 is TGTGCCAGCAGTTACTTGCTAGCGGGAGGGCTTGCTGAGCAGTTCTTC. Encoded protein: CASSYLLAGGLAEQFF. The chain carries TRBV6-5 and TRBJ2-1; 12 positions match TRBD2. The J segment lost 9 bases and the V segment lost 1 base, leaving 7 bases of the junction unmatched. This CDR3 is built from 16 residues. Per the germline V gene, CDR1 is MNHEY and CDR2 is SVGAGI.

In this sample, this clonotype turned up many times. The chain uses TRBV20-1 and TRBJ2-1; D may be TRBD2 (5 bases). This CDR3 contains 15 residues. V lost 5 bases and J 1 base, leaving 15 bases between the germline ends. Germline V CDR1 and CDR2: DFQATT, SNEGSKA (reference sequence). The DNA of the CDR3 is TGCAGTGCTCCTACCCGATCGGGATCCTACAATGAGCAGTTCTTC. Its protein is CSAPTRSGSYNEQFF.

This clonotype was seen a handful of times. The chain joins TRBV29-1 to TRBJ2-1; D could derive from TRBD1 or TRBD2 (5 bases each). Trimming shortened V by 0 bases and J by 6 bases, and 9 bases separated the two germline ends. The CDR3 runs to 13 residues. Germline CDR1 and CDR2: SQVTM and ANQGSEA. CDR3 sequence reads: CSVEEGDLNEQFF. The CDR3 nucleotides are TGCAGCGTTGAAGAGGGGGATCTCAATGAGCAGTTCTTC.

The V call is TRBV5-1, the J call TRBJ1-1; no firm D call. The CDR3 is 14 residues long. Germline CDR1 reads SGHRS; CDR2 reads YFSETQ. V dropped 2 bases and J dropped 1 base, with 9 bases sitting between them. CDR3 protein: CASSFKSGNTEAFF. CDR3 sequence (DNA): TGCGCCAGCAGCTTCAAATCAGGGAACACTGAAGCTTTCTTT.

This clonotype was counted at least ten times. This chain links TRBV29-1 with TRBJ2-1; D remains unclear. The V gene's germline CDR1 is SQVTM and CDR2 ANQGSEA. The CDR3 contains 13 residues. V lost 7 bases, J lost 4 bases, and 14 bases lay in between. CDR3 protein: CSGNRPRYNEQFF. The CDR3 DNA reads as TGCAGCGGGAATAGGCCGAGGTACAATGAGCAGTTCTTC.

The V and J genes are TRBV3-1 and TRBJ2-2; D ambiguous. The CDR3 contains 14 residues. From germline, CDR1 is LGHDT and CDR2 YNNKEL (reference sequence). The germline V and J ends were trimmed by 0 bases and 7 bases, with 9 bases remaining between them. Here the CDR3 DNA reads TGTGCCAGCAGCCAAGAAGGTGGCAACGGGGAGCTGTTTTTT. Amino acid sequence: CASSQEGGNGELFF.

This clonotype has just a few counts. The J gene is TRBJ1-1, the V gene TRBV7-2; D may be TRBD1 (5 bases). V shed 1 base and J shed 3 bases, with 12 bases lying between them. Germline loops: CDR1 SGHTA, CDR2 FQGNSA. The CDR3 is 15 amino acids. CDR3: CASSLGLTEYTEAFF. The CDR3 coding sequence is TGTGCCAGCAGCTTAGGGTTGACAGAGTACACTGAAGCTTTCTTT.

This clonotype showed up just a few times. The chain joins TRBV6-6 to TRBJ1-1; no clear D gene. Looked up from germline, CDR1 is MNHNY and CDR2 is SVGAGI (reference sequence). The CDR3 covers 13 residues. V dropped 8 bases and J dropped 6 bases, with 16 bases sitting between them. CDR3 sequence (DNA): TGTGCCAGCGCCTCTCCATCTCGCGCTGAAGCTTTCTTT. Its translation: CASASPSRAEAFF.

V gene TRBV4-3 combines with J gene TRBJ2-2, with D hard to call. Trimming cost V 0 bases and J 4 bases, with 6 bases left between them. CDR1 and CDR2 from the germline V gene are LGHNA and YSLEER. The CDR3 contains 14 residues. The CDR3 protein is CASSQDYVTGELFF. Here the CDR3 DNA reads TGCGCCAGCAGCCAAGACTATGTCACCGGGGAGCTGTTTTTT.

This clonotype occurred a few times. V is TRBV10-3 and J is TRBJ1-6; D uncertain. Trimming removed 7 bases at V and 1 base at J, with 2 bases between. This CDR3 contains 12 residues. Germline V lookup: CDR1 ENHRY, CDR2 SYGVKD. CDR3 in amino acids: CAINSYNSPLHF. In nucleotides, the CDR3 is TGTGCCATCAATTCCTATAATTCACCCCTCCACTTT.

The J gene is TRBJ1-1, the V gene TRBV11-2; no reliable D call. Trimming pared 6 bases from V and 3 bases from J, leaving 5 bases between. The CDR3 contains 11 residues. Germline assignment: CDR1 SGHAT and CDR2 FQNNGV. The CDR3: CASRTYTEAFF. The CDR3 nucleotides read TGTGCCAGCAGAACTTACACTGAAGCTTTCTTT.

In this sample, this clonotype turned up a few times. The chain employs TRBV20-1 and TRBJ2-7; no definite D call. This CDR3 is 12 amino acids long. Germline lookup yields CDR1 DFQATT and CDR2 SNEGSKA (reference sequence). V was cut by 6 bases and J by 0 bases, with 9 bases left in between. The DNA for the CDR3 is TGCAGTGCCGTGGACGGCTCCTACGAGCAGTACTTC. Encoded protein: CSAVDGSYEQYF.

This clonotype was counted only a few times. J is TRBJ2-5 and V is TRBV5-6; perhaps TRBD2 as D (5 bases). V lost 4 bases, J lost 1 base, and 17 bases lay in between. The CDR3 length is 16 residues. CDR1 and CDR2 from the germline V gene are SGHDT and YYEEEE. The CDR3 coding sequence is TGTGCCAGCAGCACGCCCGGGATTGGGAGCCAAGAGACCCAGTACTTC. Protein product: CASSTPGIGSQETQYF.